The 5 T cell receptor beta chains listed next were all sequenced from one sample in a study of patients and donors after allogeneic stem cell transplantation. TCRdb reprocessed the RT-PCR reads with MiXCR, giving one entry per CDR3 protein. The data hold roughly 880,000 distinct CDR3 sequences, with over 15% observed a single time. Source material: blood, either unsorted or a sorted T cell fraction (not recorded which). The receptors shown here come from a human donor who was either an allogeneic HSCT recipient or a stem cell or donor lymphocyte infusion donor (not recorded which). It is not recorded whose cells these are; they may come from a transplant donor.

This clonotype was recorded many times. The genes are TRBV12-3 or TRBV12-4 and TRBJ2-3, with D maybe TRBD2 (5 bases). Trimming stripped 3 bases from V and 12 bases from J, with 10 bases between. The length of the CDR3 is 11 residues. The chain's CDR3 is CASSLGGLQYF. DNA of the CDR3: TGTGCCAGCAGTTTGGGCGGACTTCAGTATTTT.

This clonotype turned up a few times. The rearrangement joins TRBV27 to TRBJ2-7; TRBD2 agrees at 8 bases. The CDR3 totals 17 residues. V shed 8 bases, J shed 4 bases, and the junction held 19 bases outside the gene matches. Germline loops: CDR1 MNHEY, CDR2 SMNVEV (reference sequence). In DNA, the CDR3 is TGTGCCAGCGGCCACAAAGCGGGGGCCCTCGTTGCGTACGAGCAGTACTTC. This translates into CASGHKAGALVAYEQYF.

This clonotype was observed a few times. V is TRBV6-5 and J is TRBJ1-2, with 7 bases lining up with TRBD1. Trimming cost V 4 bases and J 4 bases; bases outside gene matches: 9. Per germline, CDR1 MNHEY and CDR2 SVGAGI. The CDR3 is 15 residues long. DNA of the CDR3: TGTGCCAGCAGTTCCACAGACAGGGTCCCCTATGGCTACACCTTC. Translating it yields CASSSTDRVPYGYTF.

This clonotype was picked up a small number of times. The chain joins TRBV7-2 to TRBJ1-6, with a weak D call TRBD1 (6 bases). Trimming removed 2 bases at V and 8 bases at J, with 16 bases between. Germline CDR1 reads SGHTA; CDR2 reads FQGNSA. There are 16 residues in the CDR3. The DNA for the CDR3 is TGTGCCAGCAGCTTAAGGGGGAGGGGGGGGGATTCACCCCTCCACTTT. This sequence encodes CASSLRGRGGDSPLHF.

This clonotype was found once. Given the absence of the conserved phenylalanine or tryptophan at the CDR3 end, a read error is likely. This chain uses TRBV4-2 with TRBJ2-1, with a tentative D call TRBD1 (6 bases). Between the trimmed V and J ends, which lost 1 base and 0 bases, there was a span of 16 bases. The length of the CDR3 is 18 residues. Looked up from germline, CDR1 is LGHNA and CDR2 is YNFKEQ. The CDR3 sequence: CASSQALSRGGSYNEQFL. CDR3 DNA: TGTGCCAGCAGCCAAGCGTTATCGAGAGGGGGCTCCTACAATGAGCAGTTCCTC.